This TCR beta chain appears in the sequencing data of a study of cytomegalovirus exposure and HLA in healthy donors. Whole-study findings and limits: The classifier, whose performance was assessed in both the original and validation cohorts, reportedly diagnosed cytomegalovirus status with high specificity and sensitivity. When analyzed later, a missense DCLRE1C variant was found to be linked to TCR beta V- and J-gene trimming. The authors reported that TCR beta sequences could predict HLA-A and HLA-B alleles. These predictions were accurate for most subjects in the first cohort.

Trimming shortened V by 3 bases and J by 2 bases, and 7 bases separated the two germline ends. Germline values: CDR1 SQVTM, CDR2 ANQGSEA. CDR3 length: 12 amino acids. This PCR relied on a set of 60 Vbeta primers and 13 Jbeta primers. The data were produced by immunoSEQ multiplex PCR, yet TCRdb's version contains in-frame clones alone and is incomplete. The sample records about 180,000 clones, around 76% being singletons. About this clone itself: Its antigen is undetermined.

Donors counted as nominally healthy when sampled, yet unrecorded immune exposures were likely. Sequenced: PBMCs. The chain employs TRBV29-1 and TRBJ2-5, with D hard to call. The sequence derives from a woman aged 25 to 45 in good health and CMV-seropositive. CDR3 protein: CSVEERQETQYF. The CDR3 coding sequence is TGCAGCGTTGAGGAGAGACAAGAGACCCAGTACTTC.